The T cell receptor (beta chain) described here comes from a study of blood T cell repertoires in COVID-19 (dated by TCRdb to 2018 to 2020). At the level of the whole study: Collaborator samples came from the United States, Italy and Spain and covered acute and convalescent phases of COVID-19. Deeply sampled blood TCRbeta repertoires from subjects exposed to, actively infected with, or recovered from COVID-19 were included in the dataset. HLA class I and class II types, where available, came from metadata supplied by the sample provider rather than from assay-based typing. The repertoires were released in a freely available public database intended as a resource for research on the immune response to SARS-CoV-2. A de-identified subject ID, COVID-19 status, age in years and sex were almost always included in the sample metadata. The material from the prospective study consisted of cDNA or gDNA derived from T cells, B-cell-depleted T cells, or PBMCs. The samples were drawn from the first 160 participants of the ongoing ImmuneRACE study and from more than 1,000 subjects provided by 6 global collaborators.

As to this clone: Its recognized antigen is unknown. The input lacks base qualities; no much larger clone sits a single base away.

Collaborating institutions collected whole blood in K2EDTA tubes following their own protocols. For TCRbeta analysis, collaborator samples were shipped as frozen whole blood, as isolated PBMCs, or as DNA extracted from either sample type. Beyond this particular receptor, the publication reports: The quantity of clinical and demographic metadata differed by source and by participant and was supplied without curation.

Spanning cysteine to phenylalanine, the CDR3 consists of 13 amino acids. The sequence is cut down to CDR3 DNA, 39 bases in frame from base 1. CDR1 MNHEY and CDR2 SVGAGI were looked up in the germline V gene. V is shortened by 6 bases, J by 2 bases, and the region joining them spans 11 bases. TCRbeta CDR3 regions were amplified from genomic DNA by means of the immunoSEQ Assay, a bias-controlled multiplex PCR. The original pipeline was this. Nucleated cell counts per sample were estimated from amplification of reference gene primers within the assay. To quantify the absolute abundance of each unique TCRbeta CDR3 rearrangement, sequence reads were collapsed and filtered. For each sample, productive Simpson clonality was calculated as the square root of Simpson's diversity index across productive rearrangements. Entries here come from immuneACCESS through TCRdb and include only in-frame sequences with V and J called. Some clones fail to appear in such tables; in the studies checked, an unresolved V gene covers under half of the shortfall, and the cause of the remainder is unknown. The DNA gave D and trimming, while V, J and clone size come from that table. The sample profile shows approximately 250,000 clones; 84% of them were found once. The biggest ten clones account for 8.6% of the sample.

The sequence derives from a human donor in a cohort sampled during active COVID-19. The rearrangement combines TRBV6-5 with TRBJ2-7; no D gene can be assigned with confidence. The sequencing input was peripheral blood. The CDR3 protein is CASSQTRTYEQYF. DNA sequence: TGTGCCAGCAGCCAGACTCGGACCTACGAGCAGTACTTC.